There are a few counts of the clone carrying this T cell receptor (beta chain). The data stem from a study of blood T cell repertoires in COVID-19. Study summary: COVID-19 samples collected from the United States, Italy and Spain covered acute and convalescent phases. PBMCs, B-cell-depleted T cells, or T cells provided the cDNA or gDNA that made up the material.

In the original analysis: The authors estimated nucleated cell counts from reference gene primer amplification. Some clones are missing from TCRdb's copy, which holds only in-frame ones; the method was immunoSEQ multiplex PCR. D and trimming were read from the DNA, whereas the V and J calls and clone size are those reported in that table. In the table there are about 45,000 clones, 69% of which are singletons. Germline assignment: CDR1 GTSNPN and CDR2 SVGIG (reference sequence). The length of the CDR3 is 15 residues. V was clipped by 3 bases and J by 1 base, with 15 bases between them. This clonotype was obtained from a man older than 75 with acute or convalescent COVID-19. Sequenced material: peripheral blood. V is TRBV30 and J is TRBJ1-1; D not resolved. DNA of the CDR3: TGTGCCTGGAGGGTCCCCGGGGTCGCGAACACTGAAGCTTTCTTT. Its translation is CAWRVPGVANTEAFF.